One sample yielded the 15 T cell receptor beta chains listed below, sequenced in a study of blood T cell repertoires in COVID-19. The table came from immunoSEQ multiplex PCR; TCRdb's copy has only in-frame clones and leaves some out. The data show 70,000 or so clones, over 75% seen once. The sample consisted of peripheral blood. These receptors came from a woman aged 18 to 35 with acute or convalescent COVID-19.

V usage is TRBV19 and J usage is TRBJ2-3; TRBD2 agrees at 11 bases. V was pared by 3 bases and J by 3 bases, with 11 bases of the junction left unmatched. CDR3 size: 18 residues. The V gene's germline CDR1 is LNHDA and CDR2 SQIVND (reference sequence). The CDR3 DNA is TGTGCCAGTAGTATTACTAGCGGGGGTCCGATCGGAACAGATACGCAGTATTTT. As protein: CASSITSGGPIGTDTQYF.

The chain is built from TRBV7-9 and TRBJ1-4; no reliable D call. Trimming took 2 bases from V and 3 from J, leaving 7 bases between them. Germline V CDR1 and CDR2: SEHNR, FQNEAQ (reference sequence). CDR3 length: 14 residues. DNA for the CDR3: TGTGCCAGCAGCTTAACCGGGGCTAATGAAAAACTGTTTTTT. It codes for CASSLTGANEKLFF.

V is TRBV27 and J is TRBJ2-1; 16 nucleotides agree with TRBD2. The ends lost 6 bases at V and 9 bases at J; junction bases unmatched: 5. Germline-derived CDR1 and CDR2 are MNHEY and SMNVEV (reference sequence). This CDR3 has 15 residues. The CDR3 loop reads CASSDGTSGRGEQFF. The CDR3 region has the DNA TGTGCCAGCAGCGACGGGACTAGCGGGAGGGGTGAGCAGTTCTTC.

This chain uses TRBV7-9 with TRBJ2-1; TRBD2 matches 8 bases. CDR1 and CDR2 (germline): SEHNR, FQNEAQ (reference sequence). The CDR3 is made up of 15 amino acids. V lost 2 bases and J lost 6; bases outside the gene matches: 6. CDR3: CASSLNQRELNEQFF. For the CDR3, the DNA is TGTGCCAGCAGCTTAAACCAGCGGGAGCTCAATGAGCAGTTCTTC.

This CDR3 is CAWIFRRPKNTEAFF. In DNA form, the CDR3 reads TGTGCCTGGATTTTTCGGAGACCGAAGAACACTGAAGCTTTCTTT. V gene TRBV30 combines with J gene TRBJ1-1, with D unresolved. CDR1 and CDR2 from the germline V gene are GTSNPN and SVGIG (reference sequence). The CDR3 runs 15 residues. V lost 4 bases and J 1 base, leaving 16 bases between the germline ends.

The rearrangement links TRBV6-1 to TRBJ1-1; tentative D call: TRBD1 (6 bases). The CDR3 runs to 19 residues. The V gene lost 4 bases and the J gene lost 0 bases, with 24 bases spanning the gap. Looked up from germline, CDR1 is MNHNS and CDR2 is SASEGT. CDR3 residues: CASSGPPGVPTRMNTEAFF. For the CDR3, the DNA is TGTGCCAGCAGTGGGCCTCCAGGGGTACCGACCCGAATGAACACTGAAGCTTTCTTT.

The chain carries TRBV6-1 and TRBJ2-1; 10 nucleotides align to TRBD2. V trimming: 3 bases; J trimming: 0 bases; junction bases outside the gene matches: 8. The CDR3 spans 18 residues. Germline CDR1 is MNHNS and CDR2 is SASEGT. The CDR3 reads CASSEATSGANSYNEQFF. The DNA for the CDR3 is TGTGCCAGCAGTGAGGCTACTAGCGGGGCAAACTCCTACAATGAGCAGTTCTTC.

V usage is TRBV7-2 and J usage is TRBJ2-1, with TRBD1 matching 9 bases. This CDR3 spans 15 amino acids. Germline V gene data show CDR1 as SGHTA and CDR2 as FQGNSA. The V gene end was trimmed by 0 bases and the J gene end by 6 bases; junction bases not matched to a gene: 3. CDR3 in amino acids: CASSLAGTGLNEQFF. CDR3 coding DNA: TGTGCCAGCAGCTTAGCGGGGACAGGGCTCAATGAGCAGTTCTTC.

The chain carries TRBV9 and TRBJ2-3; 11 nucleotides agree with TRBD1. Per the germline V gene, CDR1 is SGDLS and CDR2 is YYNGEE. V lost 6 bases, J lost 4 bases, and 4 bases stayed unmatched. The CDR3 has 14 amino acids. The CDR3 here is CASTRTGGADTQYF. CDR3 sequence (DNA): TGTGCCAGCACCAGGACAGGGGGCGCAGATACGCAGTATTTT.

There are a few counts of this clone. The rearrangement links TRBV30 to TRBJ1-6; perhaps TRBD1 as D (6 bases). The CDR3 consists of 15 residues. The V and J ends lost 4 bases and 2 bases respectively, with 12 bases between them. The germline CDR1 and CDR2 sequences are GTSNPN and SVGIG (reference sequence). CDR3: CAWNVGGAYNSPLHF. The CDR3 bases are TGTGCCTGGAATGTAGGGGGGGCCTATAATTCACCCCTCCACTTT.

J is TRBJ2-3 and V is TRBV5-4; weak D call: TRBD1 (6 bases). Germline V gene lookup returns CDR1 SGHNT and CDR2 YYREEE (reference sequence). Trimming took 4 bases from V and 2 from J, leaving 14 bases between them. The CDR3 loop spans 15 amino acids. CDR3 nucleotides: TGTGCCAGCAGCCCGACAGGCGGATACACAGATACGCAGTATTTT. Translation gives CASSPTGGYTDTQYF. Full variable domain (missing parts from reference TRBV5-4 and TRBJ2-3): ETGVTQSPTHLIKTRGQQVTLRCSSQSGHNTVSWYQQALGQGPQFIFQYYREEENGRGNFPPRFSGLQFPNYSSELNVNALELDDSALYLCASSPTGGYTDTQYFGPGTRLTVL.

This chain uses TRBV12-3 or TRBV12-4 with TRBJ1-2; D is unclear. The CDR3 totals 13 residues. Trimming stripped 4 bases from V and 2 bases from J, with 8 bases between. The CDR3 region has the DNA TGTGCCAGCAGTTCACAGATCAACTATGGCTACACCTTC. Encoded protein: CASSSQINYGYTF.

This rearrangement joins TRBV27 to TRBJ2-1, with D perhaps TRBD2 (5 bases). The length of the CDR3 is 16 residues. The V end was cut by 5 bases, the J end by 4 bases, with 18 bases between. Germline assignment: CDR1 MNHEY and CDR2 SMNVEV (reference sequence). The CDR3 reads CASSGSYVPLYNEQFF. CDR3 in DNA: TGTGCCAGCAGTGGGAGCTACGTGCCCCTTTACAATGAGCAGTTCTTC.

J is TRBJ2-1 and V is TRBV5-1; the D gene is possibly TRBD2 (5 bases). The CDR3 has 15 residues. Per the germline V gene, CDR1 is SGHRS and CDR2 is YFSETQ. V lost 1 base and J 7 bases, leaving 15 bases between the germline ends. As DNA, the CDR3 is TGCGCCAGCAGCTTGTTCACGGGCTCGGGGAATGAGCAGTTCTTC. It codes for CASSLFTGSGNEQFF.

This chain connects TRBV10-2 to TRBJ2-5, with 8 bases identical to TRBD1. The germline V gene encodes CDR1 WSHSY and CDR2 SAAADI. The CDR3 sequence is 15 residues long. After removal of 7 bases from V and 5 bases from J, the junction contained 12 bases not matched to a gene. DNA of the CDR3: TGCGCCAGCAAACGAGGGACAGGCCGAGGGGAGACCCAGTACTTC. This codes for CASKRGTGRGETQYF.